This entry describes one T cell receptor (beta chain). These data are taken from a study of blood T cell repertoires in COVID-19. At the level of the study: The origin of the acute and convalescent COVID-19 samples was the United States, Italy and Spain. Nucleic acid was either cDNA or gDNA, and it came from T cells, B-cell-depleted T cells, or PBMCs.

The germline V and J ends were trimmed by 2 bases and 1 base, with 9 bases remaining between them. This CDR3 contains 14 residues. Looked up from germline, CDR1 is KGHSH and CDR2 is LQKENI. In the study's own analysis: Using reference gene primer amplification, nucleated cell counts were estimated. Generated by immunoSEQ multiplex PCR, the TCRdb table keeps only in-frame clones and is missing some. That table supplies the V and J calls and clone size; D and trimming were determined from the DNA. The sample holds 150,000 or so clones, roughly 76% seen once. Sequencing used peripheral blood. The V call is TRBV18, the J call TRBJ2-7; no firm D call. This sequence originates from a woman between 45 and 65 years old with active or convalescent COVID-19. The CDR3: CASSPGPSSYEQYF. DNA for the CDR3: TGTGCCAGCTCACCAGGGCCCAGTTCCTACGAGCAGTACTTC.